Each of the 10 T cell receptor beta chains below was sequenced from the same sample in a study of neurological immune-mediated disorders. TCRdb fed the 5' RACE reads into MiXCR, producing one record per CDR3 protein. The sample comprises approximately 19,000 distinct CDR3 sequences, about 15% of which are singletons, and around 15% rests with the top ten. The sequenced sample consisted of PBMCs. All receptors come from a female donor with HTLV-1-associated myelopathy (HAM/TSP).

This clonotype was counted between two and nine times. The chain combines TRBV20-1 with TRBJ2-1, with 9 bases lining up with TRBD2. The CDR3 has 15 residues. Germline V gives CDR1 DFQATT, CDR2 SNEGSKA (reference sequence). The J segment lost 4 bases and the V segment lost 3 bases, leaving 7 bases of the junction unmatched. The CDR3 protein is CSASPLAGIYNEQFF. In DNA, the CDR3 is TGCAGTGCTAGCCCACTAGCGGGCATTTACAATGAGCAGTTCTTC.

This clonotype was counted ten times or more. The chain couples TRBV7-9 to TRBJ1-1, with a weak D call TRBD1 (5 bases). Between the trimmed V and J ends, which lost 0 bases and 0 bases, there was a span of 11 bases. Looked up from germline, CDR1 is SEHNR and CDR2 is FQNEAQ (reference sequence). The CDR3 runs to 16 residues. The DNA for the CDR3 is TGTGCCAGCAGCTTAGCGGGGACGGTGGTGAACACTGAAGCTTTCTTT. The encoded protein is CASSLAGTVVNTEAFF.

This clonotype was seen at least ten times. CDR3 loop: CASSFRGQGRNIQYF. CDR3 DNA: TGTGCCAGCAGCTTTAGGGGACAGGGGCGGAACATTCAGTACTTC. The J gene is TRBJ2-4, the V gene TRBV7-3; 10 nucleotides align to TRBD1. Germline-derived CDR1 and CDR2 are SGHTA and FQGTGA. The CDR3 runs 15 residues. V gave up 3 bases and J gave up 7 bases; unmatched junction bases: 6.

This clonotype was found many times. V and J are TRBV20-1 and TRBJ2-7, with TRBD2 matching 9 bases. The CDR3 is 14 amino acids. After removal of 5 bases from V and 1 base from J, the junction contained 6 bases not matched to a gene. Germline-derived CDR1 and CDR2 are DFQATT and SNEGSKA (reference sequence). The CDR3 reads CSARLSGGSYEQYF. CDR3 DNA sequence: TGCAGTGCTCGCCTTAGCGGGGGTTCCTACGAGCAGTACTTC.

The chain recombines TRBV20-1 with TRBJ2-1; 9 positions match TRBD2. This CDR3 has 13 amino acids. In germline, CDR1 is DFQATT, CDR2 SNEGSKA (reference sequence). With V trimmed by 8 bases and J by 9 bases, 11 bases remained unmatched. The CDR3, as DNA: TGCAGTCCCTTTTTAGCGGGAGAGTTTGAGCAGTTCTTC. It yields the protein CSPFLAGEFEQFF.

This clonotype was picked up many times. V gene TRBV20-1 combines with J gene TRBJ1-5; D perhaps matches TRBD1 (5 bases). The V gene lost 0 bases and the J gene lost 5 bases, with 11 bases spanning the gap. The V gene's germline CDR1 is DFQATT and CDR2 SNEGSKA (reference sequence). The CDR3 consists of 14 residues. In DNA, the CDR3 is TGCAGTGCTAGAGATATAGGGGCGGATCAGCCCCAGCATTTT. This gives the protein CSARDIGADQPQHF.

This clonotype appeared many times. The V call is TRBV20-1, the J call TRBJ2-1, with 12 bases that match TRBD2. This CDR3 is 14 amino acids long. J was trimmed by 8 bases and V by 6 bases; bases with no gene match: 8. The V gene's germline CDR1 is DFQATT and CDR2 SNEGSKA (reference sequence). The CDR3 loop is CSAPTSGGLDEQFF. The DNA of the CDR3 is TGCAGTGCCCCAACTAGCGGGGGGCTCGATGAGCAGTTCTTC.

In this sample, this clonotype turned up many times. This CDR3 reads CASRTYRVSGPKNTGELFF. The CDR3 DNA follows: TGTGCCAGCAGGACCTACAGGGTCAGCGGCCCAAAGAACACCGGGGAGCTGTTTTTT. This rearrangement joins TRBV27 to TRBJ2-2; a possible D gene is TRBD1 (6 bases). V was clipped by 6 bases and J by 1 base, with 24 bases between them. The CDR3 consists of 19 residues. Germline CDR1 is MNHEY and CDR2 is SMNVEV (reference sequence).

This clonotype was recorded a few times. V gene TRBV27 combines with J gene TRBJ2-5; D uncertain. Trimming took 10 bases from V and 2 from J, leaving 2 bases between them. This CDR3 contains 9 residues. Germline V gene lookup returns CDR1 MNHEY and CDR2 SMNVEV (reference sequence). The CDR3 sequence: CANQETQYF. CDR3 sequence (DNA): TGTGCCAATCAAGAGACCCAGTACTTC.

The genes are TRBV7-9 and TRBJ1-1; a possible D gene is TRBD1 (5 bases). There are 11 residues in the CDR3. Looked up from germline, CDR1 is SEHNR and CDR2 is FQNEAQ (reference sequence). V was shortened by 5 bases and J by 11 bases, with 12 bases between the two germline ends. This CDR3 reads CASSALQEAFF. The CDR3 DNA follows: TGTGCCAGCAGCGCCTTACAGGAGGCTTTCTTT.